This T cell receptor (beta chain) was documented in a study of cytomegalovirus exposure and HLA in healthy donors. In the study overall: The early release's HLA-typed donors yielded 65 million to 85 million unique TCRs. Study results and limitations: Most observed TCR sequences were rare, whereas some public TCRs were detected in many donors. Later on, an analysis found that several of the most significant clusters appeared to be linked to common viral pathogens, which included parvovirus B19.

Remarks on this clone: Its antigen is unidentified.

Primers for the PCR totalled 60 Vbeta and 13 Jbeta. Assay used: immunoSEQ multiplex PCR; TCRdb lists only in-frame clones, some missing. The sample yields 150,000 to 200,000 clones, over 75% seen once. The TCR comes from a woman in her thirties in good health and CMV-seronegative. The sample taken for sequencing was PBMCs.

The CDR3 loop reads CASRGMGQDYEQYF. In DNA, the CDR3 is TGTGCCAGCAGGGGGATGGGACAGGACTACGAGCAGTACTTC. The chain employs TRBV7-9 and TRBJ2-7, with TRBD1 identical over 8 bases. The CDR3 loop spans 14 amino acids. With 6 bases clipped from V and 3 bases from J, the junction kept 7 bases outside the gene matches. Per germline, CDR1 SEHNR and CDR2 FQNEAQ (reference sequence). The full variable domain, with the rest looked up from reference TRBV7-9 and TRBJ2-7, is DTGVSQNPRHKITKRGQNVTFRCDPISEHNRLYWYRQTLGQGPEFLTYFQNEAQLEKSRLLSDRFSAERPKGSFSTLEIQRTEQGDSAMYLCASRGMGQDYEQYFGPGTRLTVT.